Listed below are T cell receptor beta chains from one sample, sequenced in a study of shared clonotypes between healthy human individuals. Assay: immunoSEQ multiplex PCR; the TCRdb copy retains only in-frame clones and omits some. The sample shows millions of clones, roughly 93% of them seen only once. Sequencing was carried out using naive CD4+ T cells from PBMCs. Receptors were obtained from a man aged 18 to 30 in good health. Some clones in this sample may be carry-over from other donors' samples. Both conserved end residues are part of each CDR3. The D gene is left open where the match is weak. Clone size appears in some rows only: once, few, many, or a class for an expanded clone.

.,TRBJ2-4,TRBD2,TRBV7-2,TGTGCCAGCAGATATCGACTAGCGGGAGGGCCGTCAACCAAAAACATTCAGTACTTC,CASRYRLAGGPSTKNIQYF
.,TRBJ1-2,.,TRBV25-1,TGTGCCAGCAGTGAATCTGGGGGGAAATACTATGGCTACACCTTC,CASSESGGKYYGYTF
.,TRBJ2-7,.,TRBV11-2,TGTGCCAGCAGCTTAGCCCCGACAGAGGGCTACGAGCAGTACTTC,CASSLAPTEGYEQYF
.,TRBJ2-7,TRBD1,TRBV11-2,TGTGCCAGCAGCGAAACAGGGGACGCCTACGAGCAGTACTTC,CASSETGDAYEQYF
.,TRBJ2-3,.,TRBV7-3,TGTGCCAGCAGCTCTACAGGGCTCTTTCTCGATACGCAGTATTTT,CASSSTGLFLDTQYF
.,TRBJ1-1,.,TRBV2,TGTGCCAGCAGTGAAAATGCAGGGGCCGGGACTGAAGCTTTCTTT,CASSENAGAGTEAFF
.,TRBJ1-2,.,TRBV20-1,TGCGGAACTGGGTCGGACTATGGCTACACCTTC,CGTGSDYGYTF
.,TRBJ1-1,TRBD1,TRBV7-9,TGTGCCAGCAGCAGATCAGGGGGGAGGCGGACTGAAGCTTTCTTT,CASSRSGGRRTEAFF
.,TRBJ1-5,.,TRBV7-6,TGTGCCAGCAGCTCAGGACCGACTCATAGCAATCAGCCCCAGCATTTT,CASSSGPTHSNQPQHF
.,TRBJ2-1,.,TRBV7-7,TGTGCCAGCAGCTTAGCAGGAGAAAACAATGAGCAGTTCTTC,CASSLAGENNEQFF
.,TRBJ2-2,TRBD1,TRBV9,TGTGCCAGCAGCGTAAGGGGACAGGGGAACACCGGGGAGCTGTTTTTT,CASSVRGQGNTGELFF
.,TRBJ1-1,.,TRBV29-1,TGCAGCGTTAAGGGGATTTTGAACACTGAAGCTTTCTTT,CSVKGILNTEAFF
.,TRBJ2-7,TRBD1,TRBV7-3,TGTGCCAGCAGCTTATGGGACAGGGCCCACGAGCAGTACTTC,CASSLWDRAHEQYF
.,TRBJ2-3,.,TRBV5-8,TGTGCCAGCAGCTTGGACAGCACAGATACGCAGTATTTT,CASSLDSTDTQYF
.,TRBJ1-4,.,TRBV7-8,TGTGCCAGCAGCTTTTCTCGAGGGATTTGGACTAATGAAAAACTGTTTTTT,CASSFSRGIWTNEKLFF
.,TRBJ1-1,.,TRBV7-9,TGTGCCAGCAGCTTTCGGGGGGAGACTGAAGCTTTCTTT,CASSFRGETEAFF
.,TRBJ2-7,.,TRBV9,TGTGCCAGCAGCGCCCAGGGGCAGAGGAGCGAGCAGTACTTC,CASSAQGQRSEQYF
.,TRBJ2-2,.,TRBV2,TGTGCCAGCAGTGAGCGGTCCGGGGAGCTGTTTTTT,CASSERSGELFF
.,TRBJ1-1,.,TRBV30,TGTGCCTGGAGTGCGAGGGGGAACACTGAAGCTTTCTTT,CAWSARGNTEAFF
.,TRBJ2-1,.,TRBV30,TGTGCCTGGACAGACGCGGGGGCCCCAACCCATAATGAGCAGTTCTTC,CAWTDAGAPTHNEQFF
.,TRBJ1-1,TRBD1,TRBV28,TGTGCCAGCAGTTTATGGAGTACAGGGGGTAAAGACACTGAAGCTTTCTTT,CASSLWSTGGKDTEAFF
.,TRBJ2-6,TRBD2,TRBV28,TGTGCCAGCAGTGGACTAGCGGGACGCCTCTCTGGGGCCAACGTCCTGACTTTC,CASSGLAGRLSGANVLTF
.,TRBJ1-2,TRBD1,TRBV7-9,TGTGCCAGCAGCCAACAGGGGTCTGGCGGCTACACCTTC,CASSQQGSGGYTF
once,TRBJ1-2,.,TRBV7-3,TGTGCCAGCAGCCAGGCCGCAGGCTATGGCTACACCTTC,CASSQAAGYGYTF
.,TRBJ2-1,TRBD2,TRBV25-1,TGTGCCAGCACCCCAGGAGGCGGGAGAGGGTACAATGAGCAGTTCTTC,CASTPGGGRGYNEQFF
.,TRBJ1-6,TRBD1,TRBV4-1,TGCGCCAGCAGTCGGACAGGGGCAAATTCACCCCTCCACTTT,CASSRTGANSPLHF
few,TRBJ1-2,.,TRBV10-3,TGTGCCAGGTATTCGGAGAGGAATGGCTACACCTTC,CARYSERNGYTF
.,TRBJ2-7,.,TRBV28,TGTGCCAGCAGTAGACAGGGAGGCGAGCAGTACTTC,CASSRQGGEQYF
.,TRBJ1-6,.,TRBV27,TGTGCCAGCAGAGCCTTGGGGGGCCGGGGGCCGGATTCACCCCTCCACTTT,CASRALGGRGPDSPLHF
.,TRBJ1-3,.,TRBV6-5,TGTGCCAGCAGTTCGAGGTCTGGAAACACCATATATTTT,CASSSRSGNTIYF
once,TRBJ2-1,TRBD2,TRBV10-1,TGCGCCAGCAACCCTGGGGGGGTTGGTGAGCAGTTCTTC,CASNPGGVGEQFF
.,TRBJ2-1,TRBD1,TRBV30,TGTGCCTGGAGTGTACCGGACAGGGCGTACAATGAGCAGTTCTTC,CAWSVPDRAYNEQFF
.,TRBJ2-1,TRBD2,TRBV5-1,TGCGCCAGCAGCCCCGGACTAGCGGGATGGAATGAGCAGTTCTTC,CASSPGLAGWNEQFF
.,TRBJ1-2,TRBD1,TRBV10-2,TGCGCCACCCAGGGGGTAGGGGGCTACACCTTC,CATQGVGGYTF
.,TRBJ2-6,.,TRBV25-1,TGTGCCAGCAGTTCCCGGGACTCTTGGGGAATCCTGACTTTC,CASSSRDSWGILTF
.,TRBJ2-2,.,TRBV6-1,TGTGCCAGCAGTGAAGGGTGGGCGGATCGAGGGCTGTTTTTT,CASSEGWADRGLFF
few,TRBJ2-4,.,TRBV19,TGTGCCAGTAGCCAGGACAGATCGTACATTCAGTACTTC,CASSQDRSYIQYF
.,TRBJ2-3,.,TRBV21-1,TGTGCCAGCAGCAAAGGCTCAGGACTGGATACGCAGTATTTT,CASSKGSGLDTQYF
.,TRBJ2-3,.,TRBV5-1,TGCGCCAGCAGCCAAGGACGGAACACAGATACGCAGTATTTT,CASSQGRNTDTQYF
.,TRBJ2-3,.,TRBV28,TGTGCCAGCAGCTCGATCAAAGGGCGAACAGATACGCAGTATTTT,CASSSIKGRTDTQYF
.,TRBJ2-3,.,TRBV12-5,TGTGCTAGTGGTTTGACGCCCGCAGATACGCAGTATTTT,CASGLTPADTQYF
.,TRBJ2-7,TRBD2,TRBV5-5,TGTGCCAGCAGCTCAGGGACTAGCGGGAGCTACTACGAGCAGTACTTC,CASSSGTSGSYYEQYF
.,TRBJ1-4,.,TRBV29-1,TGCAGCGTCCTATCGGCGGAGACTAATGAAAAACTGTTTTTT,CSVLSAETNEKLFF
.,TRBJ2-7,.,TRBV9,TGTGCCAGCAGCGTAGCGTCAGGGAGCCCCTACGAGCAGTACTTC,CASSVASGSPYEQYF
.,TRBJ2-3,.,TRBV27,TGTGCCAGCAGTTTATTTAGCGGATATACGCAGTATTTT,CASSLFSGYTQYF
.,TRBJ2-2,TRBD1,TRBV18,TGTGCCAGCTCACCAGGGACAGTTACATTCACCGGGGAGCTGTTTTTT,CASSPGTVTFTGELFF
.,TRBJ1-1,TRBD1,TRBV19,TGTGCCAGTAGTATCAGACCGACAGGGGCGGGTGAAGCTTTCTTT,CASSIRPTGAGEAFF
.,TRBJ2-3,.,TRBV5-1,TGCGCCAGCAGCGGCGAGGGGTGGGCCATTGATACGCAGTATTTT,CASSGEGWAIDTQYF
.,TRBJ1-1,.,TRBV19,TGTGCCAGTTCCATGAACACTGAAGCTTTCTTT,CASSMNTEAFF
.,TRBJ2-3,.,TRBV11-3,TGTGCCAGCAGCTCACACAGACTGACAGATACGCAGTATTTT,CASSSHRLTDTQYF
.,TRBJ2-7,.,TRBV5-6,TGTGCCAGCAGCTTGTCCGACGCCGGGGAGCAGTACTTC,CASSLSDAGEQYF
.,TRBJ2-1,.,TRBV28,TGTGCCTTAAGGAGCAACTACAATGAGCAGTTCTTC,CALRSNYNEQFF
.,TRBJ1-3,.,TRBV30,TGTGCCTGGAGTGTTCGGGGGGCCAGTGGCACCATATATTTT,CAWSVRGASGTIYF
once,TRBJ2-7,.,TRBV18,TGTGCCAGCTCCCCGACTAACACTTACGAGCAGTACTTC,CASSPTNTYEQYF
.,TRBJ2-3,TRBD2,TRBV28,TGTGCCAGCAGTTTGGGGGGGTCCTCAGATACGCAGTATTTT,CASSLGGSSDTQYF
.,TRBJ2-3,.,TRBV28,TGTGCCAGCAGGGAGGGACAGCCCACAGATACGCAGTATTTT,CASREGQPTDTQYF
once,TRBJ1-2,.,TRBV4-2,TGTGCCAGCAGCCAAGAAATAGGATCCTACTACACCTTC,CASSQEIGSYYTF
.,TRBJ2-7,.,TRBV2,TGTGCCAGCAGTGTTGGGGACTCCTCCGAGCAGTACTTC,CASSVGDSSEQYF
.,TRBJ1-1,.,TRBV5-4,TGTGCCAGCAGCTTAGGATCCGGAGGCCCTACGGGGGCTTTCTTT,CASSLGSGGPTGAFF